This record looks at one T cell receptor (beta chain) sequence and its context. This clone was detected only a few times. This clone's antigen is unknown. Per-base qualities were not stored, and no clone one base away is much larger. Clipping removes 6 bases from V and 5 bases from J, with 3 as the unmatched junction base count. In the germline V gene, CDR1 corresponds to ENHRY and CDR2 to SYGVKD. Measured from the cysteine to the phenylalanine, the CDR3 is 13 residues long. The read is trimmed to its CDR3 DNA, 39 bases read in frame from base 1. The data were obtained in a study of identifying expanded T cells in peripheral blood (dated by TCRdb to 2018 to 2020). For the study in its entirety: Separate aliquots of the same genomic DNA pool were sequenced to produce technical replicates, and four replicates were compared in pairs. Study-level results and caveats: The binomial model flagged around 1.2 differentially abundant clones between technical replicates, compared with about 16.4 over roughly 2 weeks and approximately 19 over about 4 weeks. Variance in clone template counts between two-week samples significantly increased with total template count across all healthy donors. The authors expected biological variance in healthy repertoires might increase further over much longer intervals such as months to years. Across all healthy-donor time intervals, the beta-binomial model significantly cut both the number of clones called differentially abundant and the false-positive rate.

TCRbeta CDR3 regions were profiled by bias-controlled multiplex PCR amplification of genomic DNA with the immunoSEQ Assay. The authors processed their data as follows. The absolute abundance of each unique TCRbeta CDR3 region was quantified after sequences were collapsed and filtered. Differential abundance was assessed using a binomial (Fisher-equivalent) model and a beta-binomial model in which time-dependent variance fitted from healthy donors was added. Clones with fewer than 5 combined templates were removed, and differential abundance was called for clones with a Benjamini-Hochberg FDR below 0.01. In the beta-binomial model, variance was expressed as a function of the total template count across the two samples, in the form v = (b*log(k)+a)^2. TCRdb provides this immuneACCESS table in a form limited to in-frame rearrangements. Some clones are lacking; in checked studies, under half of them reflect an unresolved V gene, and why the rest are absent is not known. The DNA gave D and trimming, while V, J and clone size come from that table. The sample table holds about 100,000 clones, of which 88% were seen once. Less than 7% of the sample is taken by the ten largest.

During the collection period, no immune events, such as infections, were documented for the healthy donors. Healthy-donor blood repertoires served as a training cohort to calibrate time-dependent variance in a beta-binomial model of T-cell clone differential abundance. There were 10 healthy donors in the training cohort, of whom 3 were female and 7 were male. On average the donors were 43 years old, and their ages spanned about 25 to 64 years. Whole blood, obtained from a commercial supplier, was collected from each healthy donor at three time points spaced about 2 weeks apart. For immunosequencing, genomic DNA was extracted from whole blood that had not been sorted.

This receptor was identified in a person aged 18-69 years in good health. The receptor chain draws on TRBV10-3 and TRBJ1-5, with 8 middle bases fitting TRBD1. The sequenced sample was blood. CDR3 loop: CAIRDREDQPQHF. Here is the DNA: TGTGCCATCAGGGACAGGGAGGATCAGCCCCAGCATTTT.